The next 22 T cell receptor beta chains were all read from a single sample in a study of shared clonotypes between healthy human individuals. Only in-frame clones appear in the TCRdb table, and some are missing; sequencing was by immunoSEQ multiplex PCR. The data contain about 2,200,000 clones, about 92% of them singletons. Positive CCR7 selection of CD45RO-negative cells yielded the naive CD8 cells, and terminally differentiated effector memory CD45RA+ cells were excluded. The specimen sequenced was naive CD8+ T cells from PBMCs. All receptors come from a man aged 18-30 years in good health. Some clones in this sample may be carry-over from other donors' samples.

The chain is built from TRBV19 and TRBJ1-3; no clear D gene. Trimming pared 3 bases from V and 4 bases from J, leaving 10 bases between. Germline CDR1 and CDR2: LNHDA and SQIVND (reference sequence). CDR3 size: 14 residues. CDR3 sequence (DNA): TGTGCCAGTAGTATCGGGCCATGGGGAAACACCATATATTTT. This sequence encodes CASSIGPWGNTIYF.

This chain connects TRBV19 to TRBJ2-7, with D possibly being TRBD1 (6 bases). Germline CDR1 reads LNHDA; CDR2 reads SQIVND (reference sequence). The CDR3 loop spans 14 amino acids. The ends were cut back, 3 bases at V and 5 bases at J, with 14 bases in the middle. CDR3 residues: CASSMGTRGHEQYF. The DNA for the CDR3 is TGTGCCAGTAGTATGGGTACCAGGGGACACGAGCAGTACTTC. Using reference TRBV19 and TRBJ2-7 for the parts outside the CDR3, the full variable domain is DGGITQSPKYLFRKEGQNVTLSCEQNLNHDAMYWYRQDPGQGLRLIYYSQIVNDFQKGDIAEGYSVSREKKESFPLTVTSAQKNPTAFYLCASSMGTRGHEQYFGPGTRLTVT.

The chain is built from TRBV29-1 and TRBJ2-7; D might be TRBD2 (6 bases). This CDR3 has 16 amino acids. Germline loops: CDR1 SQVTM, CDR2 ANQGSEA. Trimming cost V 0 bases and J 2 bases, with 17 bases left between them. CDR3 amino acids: CSVEEDGGTPTYEQYF. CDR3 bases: TGCAGCGTTGAAGAAGACGGAGGGACTCCTACCTACGAGCAGTACTTC.

The CDR3 bases are TGTGCCAGCAGTCCGACCCTCTACGAGCAGTACTTC. Protein: CASSPTLYEQYF. The chain links TRBV6-5 to TRBJ2-7, with D unresolved. The germline CDR1 and CDR2 sequences are MNHEY and SVGAGI. With 5 bases removed from V and 3 bases from J, the gap between germline ends came to 8 bases. CDR3 length: 12 residues.

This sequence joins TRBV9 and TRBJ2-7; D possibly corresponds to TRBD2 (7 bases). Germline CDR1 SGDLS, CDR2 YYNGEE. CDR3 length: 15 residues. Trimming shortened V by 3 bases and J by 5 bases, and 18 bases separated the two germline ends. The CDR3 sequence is CASSAAGGLADEQYF. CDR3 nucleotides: TGTGCCAGCAGCGCCGCCGGGGGGCTAGCGGACGAGCAGTACTTC.

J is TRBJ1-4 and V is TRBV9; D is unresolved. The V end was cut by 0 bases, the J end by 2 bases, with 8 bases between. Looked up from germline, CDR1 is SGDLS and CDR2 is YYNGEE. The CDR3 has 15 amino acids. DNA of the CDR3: TGTGCCAGCAGCGTAGCCGGGTCGACTAATGAAAAACTGTTTTTT. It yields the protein CASSVAGSTNEKLFF. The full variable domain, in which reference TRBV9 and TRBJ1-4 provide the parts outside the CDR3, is DSGVTQTPKHLITATGQRVTLRCSPRSGDLSVYWYQQSLDQGLQFLIQYYNGEERAKGNILERFSAQQFPDLHSELNLSSLELGDSALYFCASSVAGSTNEKLFFGSGTQLSVL.

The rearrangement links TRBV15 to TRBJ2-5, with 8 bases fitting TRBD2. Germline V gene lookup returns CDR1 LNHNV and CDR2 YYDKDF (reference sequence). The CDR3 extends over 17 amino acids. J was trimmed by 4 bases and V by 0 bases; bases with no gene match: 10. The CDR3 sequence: CATSRERALAGRETQYF. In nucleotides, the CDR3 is TGTGCCACCAGCAGAGAAAGGGCGTTAGCGGGAAGAGAGACCCAGTACTTC.

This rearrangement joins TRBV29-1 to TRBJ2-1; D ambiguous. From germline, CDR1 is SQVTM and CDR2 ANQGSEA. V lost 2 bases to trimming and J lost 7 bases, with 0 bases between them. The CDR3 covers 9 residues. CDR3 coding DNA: TGCAGCGTTGAAAATGAGCAGTTCTTC. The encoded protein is CSVENEQFF.

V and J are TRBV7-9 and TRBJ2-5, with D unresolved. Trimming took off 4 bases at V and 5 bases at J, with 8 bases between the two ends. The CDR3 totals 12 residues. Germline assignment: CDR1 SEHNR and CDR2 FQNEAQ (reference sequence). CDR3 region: CASSSSGETQYF. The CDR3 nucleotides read TGTGCCAGCAGCTCGTCCGGGGAGACCCAGTACTTC. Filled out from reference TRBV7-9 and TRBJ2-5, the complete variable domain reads DTGVSQNPRHKITKRGQNVTFRCDPISEHNRLYWYRQTLGQGPEFLTYFQNEAQLEKSRLLSDRFSAERPKGSFSTLEIQRTEQGDSAMYLCASSSSGETQYFGPGTRLLVL.

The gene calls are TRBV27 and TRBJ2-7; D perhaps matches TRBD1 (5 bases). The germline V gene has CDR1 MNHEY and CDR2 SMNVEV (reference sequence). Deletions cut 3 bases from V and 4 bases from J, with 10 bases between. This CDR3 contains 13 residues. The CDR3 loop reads CASSLGLMYEQYF. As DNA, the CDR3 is TGTGCCAGCAGTTTGGGGCTCATGTACGAGCAGTACTTC.

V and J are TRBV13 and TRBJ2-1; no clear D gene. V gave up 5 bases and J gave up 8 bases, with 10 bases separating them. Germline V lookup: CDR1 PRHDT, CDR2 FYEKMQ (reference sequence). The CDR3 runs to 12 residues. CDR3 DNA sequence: TGTGCCAGCAGCGAAACTTTGGATGAGCAGTTCTTC. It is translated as CASSETLDEQFF.

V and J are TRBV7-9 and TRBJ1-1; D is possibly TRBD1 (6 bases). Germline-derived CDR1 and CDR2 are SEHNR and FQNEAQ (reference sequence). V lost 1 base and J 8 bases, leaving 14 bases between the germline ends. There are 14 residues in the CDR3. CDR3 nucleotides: TGTGCCAGCAGCTTAGTGGTCGCAGGGGCCGAAGCTTTCTTT. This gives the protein CASSLVVAGAEAFF.

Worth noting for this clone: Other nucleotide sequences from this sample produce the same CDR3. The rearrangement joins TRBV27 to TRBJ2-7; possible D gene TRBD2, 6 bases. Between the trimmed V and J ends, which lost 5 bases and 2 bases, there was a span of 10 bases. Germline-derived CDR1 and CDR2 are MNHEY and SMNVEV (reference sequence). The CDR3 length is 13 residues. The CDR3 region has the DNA TGTGCCAGCAGTGTCGGGAGCACCTACGAGCAGTACTTC. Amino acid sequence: CASSVGSTYEQYF.

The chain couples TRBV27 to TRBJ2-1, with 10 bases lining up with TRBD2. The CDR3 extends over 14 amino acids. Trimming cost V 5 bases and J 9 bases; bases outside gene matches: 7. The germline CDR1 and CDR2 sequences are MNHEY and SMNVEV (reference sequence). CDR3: CASSPLAGVSEQFF. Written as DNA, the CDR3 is TGTGCCAGCAGTCCCCTAGCGGGAGTCAGTGAGCAGTTCTTC.

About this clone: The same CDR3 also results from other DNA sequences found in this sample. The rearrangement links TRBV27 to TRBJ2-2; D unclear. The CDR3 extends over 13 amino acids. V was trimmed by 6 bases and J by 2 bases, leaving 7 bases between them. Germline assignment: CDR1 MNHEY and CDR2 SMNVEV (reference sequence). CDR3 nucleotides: TGTGCCAGCAGCCCGCTTAACACCGGGGAGCTGTTTTTT. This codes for CASSPLNTGELFF.

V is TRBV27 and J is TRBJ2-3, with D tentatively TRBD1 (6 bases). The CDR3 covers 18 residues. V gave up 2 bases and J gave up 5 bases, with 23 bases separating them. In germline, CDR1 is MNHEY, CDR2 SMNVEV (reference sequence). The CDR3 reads CASSLTRDITYGEDTQYF. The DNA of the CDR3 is TGTGCCAGCAGTTTAACCCGGGACATAACCTACGGCGAAGATACGCAGTATTTT.

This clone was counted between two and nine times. The CDR3 sequence is CASSFMGTGGLGYTF. The CDR3 coding sequence is TGTGCCAGCAGCTTCATGGGGACAGGGGGCTTGGGCTACACCTTC. The chain is built from TRBV7-9 and TRBJ1-2, with TRBD1 identical over 12 bases. V lost 3 bases to trimming and J lost 8 bases; unmatched junction nucleotides: 7. The CDR3 has 15 residues. The germline gives CDR1 SEHNR, CDR2 FQNEAQ (reference sequence).

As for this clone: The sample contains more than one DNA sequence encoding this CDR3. CDR3 bases: TGTGCCAGCAGCGTAGCTGGGAGCAATCAGCCCCAGCATTTT. Translation gives CASSVAGSNQPQHF. The chain recombines TRBV9 with TRBJ1-5; D gene uncertain. The CDR3 totals 14 residues. Per germline, CDR1 SGDLS and CDR2 YYNGEE. The V gene lost 0 bases and the J gene lost 1 base, with 5 bases spanning the gap.

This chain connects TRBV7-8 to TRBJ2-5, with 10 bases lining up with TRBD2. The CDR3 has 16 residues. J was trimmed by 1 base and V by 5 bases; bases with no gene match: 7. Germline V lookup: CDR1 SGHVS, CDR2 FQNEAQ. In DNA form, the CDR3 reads TGTGCCAGCAGCCCCCAACTAGCGGGAACCCAAGAGACCCAGTACTTC. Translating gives CASSPQLAGTQETQYF.

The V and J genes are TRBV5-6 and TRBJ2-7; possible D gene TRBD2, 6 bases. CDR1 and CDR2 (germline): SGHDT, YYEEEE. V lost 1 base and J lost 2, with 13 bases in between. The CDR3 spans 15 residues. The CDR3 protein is CASSLPWEVPYEQYF. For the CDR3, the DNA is TGTGCCAGCAGCTTGCCATGGGAGGTCCCCTACGAGCAGTACTTC.

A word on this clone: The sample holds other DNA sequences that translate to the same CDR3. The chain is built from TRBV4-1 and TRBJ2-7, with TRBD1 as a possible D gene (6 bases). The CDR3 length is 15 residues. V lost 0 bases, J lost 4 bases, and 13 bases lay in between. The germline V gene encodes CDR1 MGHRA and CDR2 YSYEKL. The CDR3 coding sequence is TGCGCCAGCAGCCAAGATAGTACAGGGAGATACGAGCAGTACTTC. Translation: CASSQDSTGRYEQYF.

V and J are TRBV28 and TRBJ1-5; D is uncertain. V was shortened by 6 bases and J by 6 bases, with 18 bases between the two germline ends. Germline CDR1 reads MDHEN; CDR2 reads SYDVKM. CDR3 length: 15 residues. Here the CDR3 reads CASSPIVGSGQPQHF. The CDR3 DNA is TGTGCCAGCAGCCCGATAGTGGGTTCGGGTCAGCCCCAGCATTTT.